This TCR beta chain came from a study of PD-1 blockade in mismatch repair-deficient tumors. This CDR3 spans 13 amino acids. Trimming stripped 3 bases from V and 4 bases from J, with 9 bases between. The germline V gene has CDR1 SGHAT and CDR2 FQNNGV. Assay: immunoSEQ multiplex PCR; the TCRdb copy retains only in-frame clones and omits some. The table shows around 49,000 clones, with approximately 80% occurring only once. The gene calls are TRBV11-2 and TRBJ1-2; perhaps TRBD1 as D (5 bases). Sample: PBMCs, taken before pembrolizumab treatment. The sequence came from an adult with mismatch repair-deficient cancer. CDR3 nucleotide sequence: TGTGCCAGCAGCTTCCCAGGGTCCTATGGCTACACCTTC. Encoded protein: CASSFPGSYGYTF.